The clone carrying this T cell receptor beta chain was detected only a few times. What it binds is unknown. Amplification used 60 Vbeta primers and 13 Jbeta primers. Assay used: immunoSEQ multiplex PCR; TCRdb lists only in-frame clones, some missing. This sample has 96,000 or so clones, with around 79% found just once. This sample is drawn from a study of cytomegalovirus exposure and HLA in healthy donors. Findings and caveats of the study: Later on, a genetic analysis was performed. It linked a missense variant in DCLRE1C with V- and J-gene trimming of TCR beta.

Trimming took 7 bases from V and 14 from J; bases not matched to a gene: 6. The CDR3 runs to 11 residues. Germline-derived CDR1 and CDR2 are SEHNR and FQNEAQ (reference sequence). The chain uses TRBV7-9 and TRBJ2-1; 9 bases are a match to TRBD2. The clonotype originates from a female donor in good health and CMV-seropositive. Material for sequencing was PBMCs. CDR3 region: CASTSGVAEFF. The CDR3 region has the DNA TGTGCCAGCACTAGCGGGGTGGCCGAGTTCTTC.